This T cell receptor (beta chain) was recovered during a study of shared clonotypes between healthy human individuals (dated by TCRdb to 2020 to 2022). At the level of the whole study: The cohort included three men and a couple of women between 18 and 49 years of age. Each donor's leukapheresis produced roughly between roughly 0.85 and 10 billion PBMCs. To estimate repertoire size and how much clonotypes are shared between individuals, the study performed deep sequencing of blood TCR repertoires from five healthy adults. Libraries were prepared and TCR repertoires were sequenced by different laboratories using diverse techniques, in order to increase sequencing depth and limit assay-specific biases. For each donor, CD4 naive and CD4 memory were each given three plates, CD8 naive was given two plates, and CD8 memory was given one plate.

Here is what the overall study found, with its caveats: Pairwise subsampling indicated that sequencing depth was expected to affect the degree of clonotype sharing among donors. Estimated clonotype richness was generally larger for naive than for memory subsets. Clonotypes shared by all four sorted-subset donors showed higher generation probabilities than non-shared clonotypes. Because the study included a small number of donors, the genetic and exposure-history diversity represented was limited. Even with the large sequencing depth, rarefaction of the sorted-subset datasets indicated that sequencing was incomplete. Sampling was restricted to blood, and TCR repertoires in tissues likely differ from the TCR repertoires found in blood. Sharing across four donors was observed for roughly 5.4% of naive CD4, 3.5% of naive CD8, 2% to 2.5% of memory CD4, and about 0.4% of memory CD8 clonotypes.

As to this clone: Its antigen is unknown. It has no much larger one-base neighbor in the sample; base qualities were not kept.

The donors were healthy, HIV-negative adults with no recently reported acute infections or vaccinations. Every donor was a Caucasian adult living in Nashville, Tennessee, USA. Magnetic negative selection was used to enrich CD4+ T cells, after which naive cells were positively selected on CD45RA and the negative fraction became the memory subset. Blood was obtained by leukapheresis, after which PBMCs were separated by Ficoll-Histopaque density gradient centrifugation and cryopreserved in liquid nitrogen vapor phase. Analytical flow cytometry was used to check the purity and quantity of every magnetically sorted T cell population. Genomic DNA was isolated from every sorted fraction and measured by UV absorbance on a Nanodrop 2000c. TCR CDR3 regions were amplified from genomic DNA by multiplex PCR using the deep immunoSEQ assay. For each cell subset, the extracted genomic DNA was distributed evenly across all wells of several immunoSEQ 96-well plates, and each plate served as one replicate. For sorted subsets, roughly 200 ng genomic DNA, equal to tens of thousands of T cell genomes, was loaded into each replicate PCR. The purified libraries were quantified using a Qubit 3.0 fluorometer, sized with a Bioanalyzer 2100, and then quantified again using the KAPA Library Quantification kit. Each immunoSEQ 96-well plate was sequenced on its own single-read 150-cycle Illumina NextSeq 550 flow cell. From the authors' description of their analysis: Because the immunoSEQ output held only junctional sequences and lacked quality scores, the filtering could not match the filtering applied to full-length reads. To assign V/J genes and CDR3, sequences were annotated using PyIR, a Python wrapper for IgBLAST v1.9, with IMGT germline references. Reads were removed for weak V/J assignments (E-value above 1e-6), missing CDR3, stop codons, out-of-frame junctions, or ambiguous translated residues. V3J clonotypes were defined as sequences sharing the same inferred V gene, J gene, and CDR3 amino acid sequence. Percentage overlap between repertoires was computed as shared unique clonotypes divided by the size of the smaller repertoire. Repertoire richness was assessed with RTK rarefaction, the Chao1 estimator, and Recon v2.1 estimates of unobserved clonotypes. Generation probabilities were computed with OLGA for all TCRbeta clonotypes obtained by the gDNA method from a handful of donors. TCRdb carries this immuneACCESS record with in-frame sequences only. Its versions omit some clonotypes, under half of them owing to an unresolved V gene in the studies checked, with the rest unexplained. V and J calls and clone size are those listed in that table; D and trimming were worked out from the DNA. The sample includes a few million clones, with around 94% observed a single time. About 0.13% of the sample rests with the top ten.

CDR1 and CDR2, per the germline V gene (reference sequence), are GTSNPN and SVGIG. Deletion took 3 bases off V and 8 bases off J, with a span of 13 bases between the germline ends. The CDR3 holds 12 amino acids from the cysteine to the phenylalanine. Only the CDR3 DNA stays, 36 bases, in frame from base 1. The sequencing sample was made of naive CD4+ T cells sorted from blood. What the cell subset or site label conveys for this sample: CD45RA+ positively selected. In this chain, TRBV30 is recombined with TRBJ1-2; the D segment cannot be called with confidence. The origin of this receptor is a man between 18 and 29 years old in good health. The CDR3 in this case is CAWSKVAGGYTF. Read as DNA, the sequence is TGTGCCTGGAGCAAAGTGGCTGGAGGCTACACCTTC.